A single sample gave rise to the 13 T cell receptor beta chains below, sequenced in a study of cytomegalovirus exposure and HLA in healthy donors. 60 Vbeta and 13 Jbeta primers were used in PCR. Sequencing used immunoSEQ multiplex PCR; TCRdb keeps in-frame clones, though not all of them. The data contain over 120,000 clones, around 80% of them singletons. Specimen: PBMCs. Receptors originate from a man aged 50 to 59 in good health and CMV-seronegative.

This chain uses TRBV29-1 with TRBJ1-1, with TRBD1 matching over 7 bases. CDR3 length: 12 residues. Germline assignment: CDR1 SQVTM and CDR2 ANQGSEA. The trim removed 6 bases at V and 7 bases at J, leaving 8 bases unmatched. CDR3 DNA sequence: TGCAGCGTCAGGGACAGCGAGGGTGAAGCTTTCTTT. Translation gives CSVRDSEGEAFF.

The chain has TRBV7-9 and TRBJ2-1, with 10 nucleotides matching TRBD1. Germline V gene data show CDR1 as SEHNR and CDR2 as FQNEAQ (reference sequence). Trimming cost V 5 bases and J 7 bases; bases outside gene matches: 8. The CDR3 runs 15 residues. The DNA of the CDR3 is TGTGCCAGCAGCCGAGGACAGGGGGTCTATAATGAGCAGTTCTTC. It codes for CASSRGQGVYNEQFF.

CDR3 in amino acids: CASSWRAGLGETQYF. The CDR3 DNA follows: TGTGCCAGCAGCTGGAGAGCGGGATTGGGAGAGACCCAGTACTTC. The chain recombines TRBV11-2 with TRBJ2-5; 7 nucleotides line up with TRBD2. After removal of 4 bases from V and 4 bases from J, the junction contained 9 bases not matched to a gene. This CDR3 contains 15 residues. CDR1 and CDR2 (germline): SGHAT, FQNNGV.

CDR3 loop: CASSFPSRDSNEKLFF. CDR3 in DNA: TGTGCCAGCAGTTTTCCATCCCGGGACTCCAATGAAAAACTGTTTTTT. This rearrangement joins TRBV28 to TRBJ1-4; a weak D match, TRBD1 (5 bases). CDR1 is MDHEN and CDR2 is SYDVKM in the germline V gene. V shed 3 bases and J shed 5 bases, with 16 bases lying between them. The CDR3 is made up of 16 amino acids. Full variable domain (rest looked up from reference TRBV28 and TRBJ1-4): DVKVTQSSRYLVKRTGEKVFLECVQDMDHENMFWYRQDPGLGLRLIYFSYDVKMKEKGDIPEGYSVSREKKERFSLILESASTNQTSMYLCASSFPSRDSNEKLFFGSGTQLSVL.

The rearrangement uses TRBV19 and TRBJ2-2; 9 bases line up with TRBD1. CDR1 and CDR2 from the germline V gene are LNHDA and SQIVND (reference sequence). This CDR3 is built from 14 residues. The junction had 11 bases not matched to a gene; V was cut back by 11 bases and J by 7 bases. The DNA for the CDR3 is TGTGCCTGCAGCCGGGACAGGGACCGCGGGGAGCTGTTTTTT. Its translation is CACSRDRDRGELFF. The full variable domain, with the rest looked up from reference TRBV19 and TRBJ2-2, is DGGITQSPKYLFRKEGQNVTLSCEQNLNHDAMYWYRQDPGQGLRLIYYSQIVNDFQKGDIAEGYSVSREKKESFPLTVTSAQKNPTAFYLCACSRDRDRGELFFGEGSRLTVL.

This chain joins TRBV10-3 and TRBJ2-5; possibly TRBD2 for D (6 bases). The CDR3 covers 13 residues. V was trimmed by 0 bases and J by 4 bases, leaving 6 bases between them. The germline gives CDR1 ENHRY, CDR2 SYGVKD. The CDR3 DNA sequence: TGTGCCATCAGTGAGTCGGGAGGAGAGACCCAGTACTTC. Its translation: CAISESGGETQYF.

The chain recombines TRBV19 with TRBJ1-5; no clear D. Looked up from germline, CDR1 is LNHDA and CDR2 is SQIVND (reference sequence). Trimming left V 6 bases short and J 4 bases short, with 7 bases between. The CDR3 sequence is 12 residues long. The CDR3: CASRRSNQPQHF. CDR3 nucleotides: TGTGCCAGTAGAAGGAGTAATCAGCCCCAGCATTTT.

The genes are TRBV7-8 and TRBJ2-7; D might be TRBD2 (6 bases). V was shortened by 4 bases and J by 6 bases, with 16 bases between the two germline ends. The CDR3 consists of 14 residues. CDR1 and CDR2 (germline): SGHVS, FQNEAQ. CDR3 region: CASSSSRDSSEQYF. In nucleotides, the CDR3 is TGTGCCAGCAGCTCGAGCCGGGACTCTTCCGAGCAGTACTTC.

This clone was found once. The J gene is TRBJ2-5, the V gene TRBV6-1, with 8 bases that match TRBD1. V lost 5 bases to trimming and J lost 5 bases; unmatched junction nucleotides: 7. The CDR3 loop spans 14 amino acids. Per germline, CDR1 MNHNS and CDR2 SASEGT. The CDR3 DNA is TGTGCCAGCAGTAGCACAGGGGGTCGGGAGACCCAGTACTTC. Protein sequence: CASSSTGGRETQYF.

Written as DNA, the CDR3 is TGTGCCAGCAGTAAACAGGGGTCCACTGAAGCTTTCTTT. This codes for CASSKQGSTEAFF. V and J are TRBV6-5 and TRBJ1-1; the match to TRBD1 covers 7 bases. The CDR3 length is 13 residues. V lost 5 bases, J lost 4 bases, and 4 bases stayed unmatched. Per the germline V gene, CDR1 is MNHEY and CDR2 is SVGAGI.

This clone was counted a few times. The rearrangement joins TRBV12-5 to TRBJ2-5; perhaps TRBD2 as D (6 bases). This CDR3 has 14 residues. Germline CDR1 reads LGHNT; CDR2 reads FRNRAP. Trimming stripped 2 bases from V and 3 bases from J, with 10 bases between. The CDR3 DNA is TGTGCTAGTGGTTTGTCCAGGAGGGAAGAGACCCAGTACTTC. Its protein product is CASGLSRREETQYF.

This chain links TRBV11-2 with TRBJ2-2; TRBD1 is a possible D gene (6 bases). The CDR3 is 14 residues long. V was pared by 2 bases and J by 4 bases, with 8 bases between. Per the germline V gene, CDR1 is SGHAT and CDR2 is FQNNGV. Here the CDR3 DNA reads TGTGCCAGCAGCTTAAACAGGGTCACCGGGGAGCTGTTTTTT. This gives the protein CASSLNRVTGELFF. The full variable domain, in which reference TRBV11-2 and TRBJ2-2 provide the parts outside the CDR3, is EAGVAQSPRYKIIEKRQSVAFWCNPISGHATLYWYQQILGQGPKLLIQFQNNGVVDDSQLPKDRFSAERLKGVDSTLKIQPAKLEDSAVYLCASSLNRVTGELFFGEGSRLTVL.

The rearrangement joins TRBV5-1 to TRBJ1-3; 9 bases map to TRBD1. V was pared by 2 bases and J by 1 base, with 7 bases of the junction left unmatched. Germline CDR1 and CDR2: SGHRS and YFSETQ. The CDR3 has 17 amino acids. CDR3 region: CASSFWDRARSGNTIYF. The CDR3 coding sequence is TGCGCCAGCAGCTTCTGGGACAGGGCACGGTCTGGAAACACCATATATTTT.